These T cell receptor beta chains were read from a single sample in a study of blood T cell repertoires in COVID-19. The method was immunoSEQ multiplex PCR; TCRdb's version includes in-frame clones alone and lacks a portion of them. The sample lists approximately 290,000 clones, around 85% occurring once. Sequences were obtained from peripheral blood. The receptors stem from a human donor with COVID-19, enrolled during active disease. The donor label of this sample is uncertain. The CDR3 runs from the conserved cysteine through the conserved F or W. The D gene is left open where the match is weak. Size values are once, few and many counts, or a class for expanded clones, and some rows have none.

TRBD2	.	TRBV5-1	TRBJ2-2	CASSGAGMNTGELFF	TGCGCCAGCAGCGGAGCGGGGATGAACACCGGGGAGCTGTTTTTT
TRBD1	once	TRBV11-2	TRBJ2-7	CASSPTGTSYEQYF	TGTGCCAGCAGCCCGACAGGGACCTCCTACGAGCAGTACTTC
TRBD1	once	TRBV19	TRBJ1-5	CASIGTGDQPQHF	TGTGCCAGTATAGGGACAGGAGATCAGCCCCAGCATTTT
.	.	TRBV25-1	TRBJ1-6	CASSEFGGVSSPLHF	TGTGCCAGCAGTGAATTTGGGGGCGTGAGTTCACCCCTCCACTTT
.	.	TRBV9	TRBJ2-7	CASTERDEQYF	TGTGCCAGCACCGAGAGGGACGAGCAGTACTTC
.	.	TRBV5-1	TRBJ2-7	CASRDKTSSYEQYF	TGCGCCAGCAGAGACAAAACCAGCTCCTACGAGCAGTACTTC
.	.	TRBV7-8	TRBJ1-1	CASSPRPAGAEAFF	TGTGCCAGCAGCCCTAGACCAGCGGGGGCTGAAGCTTTCTTT
TRBD2	.	TRBV7-2	TRBJ2-3	CASSLVAGGVDTQYF	TGTGCCAGCAGCCTGGTAGCGGGAGGGGTAGATACGCAGTATTTT
.	.	TRBV30	TRBJ1-6	CAWSADSPLHF	TGTGCCTGGAGTGCAGATTCACCCCTCCACTTT
.	.	TRBV3-1/TRBV3-2	TRBJ2-2	CASTTDTGELFF	TGTGCCAGCACCACTGACACCGGGGAGCTGTTTTTT
TRBD1	.	TRBV3-1/TRBV3-2	TRBJ2-5	CASSRGQGARETQYF	TGTGCCAGCAGCCGGGGACAGGGGGCGAGGGAGACCCAGTACTTC
TRBD2	.	TRBV7-2	TRBJ2-1	CASSSARTSGISYNEQFF	TGTGCCAGCAGCTCGGCAAGGACTAGCGGGATCTCCTACAATGAGCAGTTCTTC
TRBD2	.	TRBV18	TRBJ2-7	CASSLSAGAGEGEQYF	TGTGCCAGCTCACTTTCCGCAGGAGCGGGAGAGGGCGAGCAGTACTTC
.	.	TRBV6-5	TRBJ2-7	CASRRPASYEQYF	TGTGCCTCGAGGAGACCCGCCTCCTACGAGCAGTACTTC
TRBD1	.	TRBV4-1	TRBJ2-5	CASRIQGALGTQYF	TGCGCCAGCAGGATCCAGGGGGCACTCGGGACCCAGTACTTC
.	.	TRBV27	TRBJ2-4	CASRAPAKNIQYF	TGTGCCAGCAGGGCCCCAGCCAAAAACATTCAGTACTTC
TRBD1	.	TRBV4-3	TRBJ1-2	CASSSGGYGYTF	TGCGCCAGCAGCTCAGGGGGCTATGGCTACACCTTC
TRBD1	.	TRBV12-3/TRBV12-4	TRBJ2-1	CASRLDREFF	TGTGCCAGCAGATTAGACAGGGAGTTCTTC
TRBD2	.	TRBV5-1	TRBJ2-1	CASSLAGTSGNDEQFF	TGCGCCAGCAGCTTGGCAGGGACTAGCGGGAACGATGAGCAGTTCTTC
TRBD2	.	TRBV10-3	TRBJ2-1	CAIVREGSSYNEQFF	TGTGCCATCGTGCGGGAGGGATCCTCCTACAATGAGCAGTTCTTC
.	.	TRBV5-1	TRBJ1-1	CASSWEGGEAFF	TGCGCCAGCAGCTGGGAGGGTGGAGAAGCTTTCTTT
.	.	TRBV28	TRBJ1-5	CASSPPRPRDQPQHF	TGTGCCAGCAGTCCCCCCCGGCCCCGGGATCAGCCCCAGCATTTT
TRBD2	.	TRBV29-1	TRBJ2-1	CSVGVAGGFDEQFF	TGCAGCGTTGGAGTAGCGGGAGGGTTCGATGAGCAGTTCTTC
TRBD1	few	TRBV28	TRBJ1-5	CASSTDRGVYQPQHF	TGTGCCAGCAGCACGGACAGGGGAGTTTATCAGCCCCAGCATTTT
.	.	TRBV19	TRBJ2-1	CASSISPQRGDEQFF	TGTGCCAGTAGTATATCGCCCCAGCGAGGTGATGAGCAGTTCTTC
TRBD1	.	TRBV9	TRBJ1-4	CASSGAGGPSEKLFF	TGTGCCAGCAGCGGCGCAGGGGGGCCAAGTGAAAAACTGTTTTTT
TRBD1	.	TRBV6-4	TRBJ2-7	CATDGTGSYEQYF	TGTGCCACTGATGGGACAGGGTCTTACGAGCAGTACTTC
TRBD1	.	TRBV10-3	TRBJ1-1	CAISGDRGNTEAFF	TGTGCCATCAGTGGGGACAGGGGGAACACTGAAGCTTTCTTT
TRBD1	few	TRBV19	TRBJ2-7	CATRTGTSYEQYF	TGTGCCACCCGGACAGGGACATCCTACGAGCAGTACTTC
.	.	TRBV7-2	TRBJ1-2	CASSLVGRNNYGYTF	TGTGCCAGCAGCTTAGTTGGCAGGAACAACTATGGCTACACCTTC
.	.	TRBV5-6	TRBJ2-5	CASSETVKETQYF	TGTGCCAGCAGCGAGACAGTTAAAGAGACCCAGTACTTC
TRBD1	few	TRBV5-1	TRBJ2-3	CASSVSGTGGTDTQYF	TGCGCCAGCAGCGTATCCGGGACAGGGGGCACAGATACGCAGTATTTT
TRBD1	.	TRBV7-3	TRBJ1-2	CASSLTSDRGPGYTF	TGTGCCAGCAGCTTAACCTCTGACAGGGGGCCAGGCTACACCTTC
TRBD1	few	TRBV27	TRBJ2-7	CASRNRGGGYEQYF	TGTGCCAGCAGGAACAGGGGTGGTGGCTACGAGCAGTACTTC
TRBD1	.	TRBV28	TRBJ1-1	CASSLSTRTGGVEAFF	TGTGCCAGCAGTTTATCGACCCGGACAGGGGGCGTTGAAGCTTTCTTT
TRBD1	.	TRBV5-1	TRBJ1-1	CASSLVAGGAGTEAFF	TGCGCCAGCAGCTTGGTGGCAGGGGGCGCAGGTACTGAAGCTTTCTTT
.	.	TRBV7-9	TRBJ2-1	CASSFAGHNEQFF	TGTGCCAGCAGCTTCGCGGGTCACAATGAGCAGTTCTTC
TRBD2	.	TRBV27	TRBJ2-7	CASSRTSGRAPFYEQYF	TGTGCCAGCAGCCGAACTAGCGGGAGGGCACCCTTCTACGAGCAGTACTTC
.	.	TRBV28	TRBJ2-7	CASSWGDLNLYEQYF	TGTGCCAGCAGTTGGGGGGACCTAAACCTCTACGAGCAGTACTTC
TRBD1	.	TRBV6-5	TRBJ1-6	CASSRGQGNSPLHF	TGTGCCAGCAGCCGCGGACAGGGCAATTCACCCCTCCACTTT
.	once	TRBV11-2	TRBJ1-5	CASSPSRQYNQPQHF	TGTGCCAGCAGCCCCTCCAGGCAGTATAATCAGCCCCAGCATTTT
TRBD1	.	TRBV15	TRBJ1-5	CATTLTGEGNQPQHF	TGTGCCACCACCCTGACAGGGGAAGGCAATCAGCCCCAGCATTTT
TRBD1	.	TRBV7-8	TRBJ2-7	CASINNGQGAYEQYF	TGTGCCAGCATCAACAACGGACAGGGGGCTTACGAGCAGTACTTC
TRBD1	once	TRBV2	TRBJ2-1	CASRPGTGGYNEQFF	TGTGCCAGCAGGCCGGGGACAGGGGGATACAATGAGCAGTTCTTC
TRBD2	few	TRBV29-1	TRBJ2-1	CSAVLSGGREQFF	TGCAGCGCCGTGCTATCGGGGGGGCGGGAGCAGTTCTTC
TRBD2	.	TRBV11-2	TRBJ2-7	CASSPAGLASEQYF	TGTGCCAGCAGCCCAGCGGGACTAGCGAGCGAGCAGTACTTC
TRBD1	.	TRBV14	TRBJ1-1	CASSPDREKAFF	TGTGCCAGCAGCCCCGACAGGGAGAAAGCTTTCTTT
.	few	TRBV19	TRBJ2-1	CASSAIRESSYNEQFF	TGTGCCAGTAGCGCCATTCGGGAGTCGTCCTACAATGAGCAGTTCTTC
.	.	TRBV15	TRBJ2-7	CATSRDNEQYF	TGTGCCACCAGCAGAGATAACGAGCAGTACTTC
TRBD2	.	TRBV5-5	TRBJ2-4	CASSLPGGLAKNIQYF	TGTGCCAGCAGCTTGCCGGGAGGACTAGCCAAAAACATTCAGTACTTC
.	.	TRBV19	TRBJ1-1	CASSISGGGLVTEAFF	TGTGCCAGTAGTATTAGCGGGGGAGGACTGGTAACTGAAGCTTTCTTT
.	.	TRBV6-6	TRBJ2-7	CASSYPGRAYEQYF	TGTGCCAGCAGTTATCCCGGGAGAGCGTACGAGCAGTACTTC